Below, one T cell receptor beta chain is given with its context. This specimen comes from a study of shared clonotypes between healthy human individuals. V gave up 0 bases and J gave up 3 bases, with 15 bases separating them. CDR1 LGHNT and CDR2 FRNRAP come from the germline V gene. The CDR3 totals 16 residues. Per sorted-subset replicate PCR, input was 150 to 250 ng DNA, representing tens of thousands of T cell genomes. TCRdb's table, derived via immunoSEQ multiplex PCR, lists solely in-frame clones and lacks some. This table has some 1 million clones, more than 60% appearing once. CD45RA+ naive and CD45RA-negative memory subsets were separated from CD4+ cells.

This receptor was identified in a man younger than 35 in good health. The chain uses TRBV12-5 and TRBJ2-7; D might be TRBD2 (5 bases). Sequencing was carried out using memory CD4+ T cells sorted from blood. Subset noted: CD45RA-negative fraction. CDR3 sequence: CASGLVPGGPDYEQYF. CDR3 nucleotide sequence: TGTGCTAGTGGTTTGGTACCCGGAGGACCGGACTACGAGCAGTACTTC.